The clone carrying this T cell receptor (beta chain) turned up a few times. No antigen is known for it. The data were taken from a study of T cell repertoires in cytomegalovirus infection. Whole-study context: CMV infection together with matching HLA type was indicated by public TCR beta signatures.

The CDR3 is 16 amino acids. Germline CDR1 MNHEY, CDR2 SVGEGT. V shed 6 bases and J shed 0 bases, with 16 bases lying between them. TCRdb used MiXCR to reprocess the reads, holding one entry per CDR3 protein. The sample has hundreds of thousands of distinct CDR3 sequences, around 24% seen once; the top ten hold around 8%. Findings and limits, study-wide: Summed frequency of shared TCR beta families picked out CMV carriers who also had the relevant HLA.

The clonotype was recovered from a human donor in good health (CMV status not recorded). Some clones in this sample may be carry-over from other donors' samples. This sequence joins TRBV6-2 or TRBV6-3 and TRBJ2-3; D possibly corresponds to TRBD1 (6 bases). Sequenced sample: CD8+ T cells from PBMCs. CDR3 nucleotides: TGTGCCAGCAGCGTCCGGGACACAGATAGCACAGATACGCAGTATTTT. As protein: CASSVRDTDSTDTQYF.